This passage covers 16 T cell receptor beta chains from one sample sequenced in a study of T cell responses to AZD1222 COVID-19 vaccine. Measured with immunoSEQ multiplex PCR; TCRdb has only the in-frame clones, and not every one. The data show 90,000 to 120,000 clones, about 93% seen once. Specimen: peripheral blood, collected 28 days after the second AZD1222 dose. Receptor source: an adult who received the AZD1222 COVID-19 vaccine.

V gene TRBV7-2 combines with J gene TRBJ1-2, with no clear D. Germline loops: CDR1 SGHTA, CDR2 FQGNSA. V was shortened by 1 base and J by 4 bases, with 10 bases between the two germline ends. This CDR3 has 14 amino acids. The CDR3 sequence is CASSLGGFGYGYTF. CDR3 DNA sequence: TGTGCCAGCAGCTTAGGAGGGTTCGGCTATGGCTACACCTTC. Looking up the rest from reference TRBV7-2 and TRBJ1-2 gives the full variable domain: GAGVSQSPSNKVTEKGKDVELRCDPISGHTALYWYRQSLGQGLEFLIYFQGNSAPDKSGLPSDRFSAERTGGSVSTLTIQRTQQEDSAVYLCASSLGGFGYGYTFGSGTRLTVV.

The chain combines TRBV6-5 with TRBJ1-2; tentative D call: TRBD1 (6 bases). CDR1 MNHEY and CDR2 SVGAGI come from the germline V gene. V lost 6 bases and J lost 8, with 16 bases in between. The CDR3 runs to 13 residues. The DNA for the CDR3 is TGTGCCAGCAGCGTGCCGGGACATGGGGGCTACACCTTC. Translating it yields CASSVPGHGGYTF.

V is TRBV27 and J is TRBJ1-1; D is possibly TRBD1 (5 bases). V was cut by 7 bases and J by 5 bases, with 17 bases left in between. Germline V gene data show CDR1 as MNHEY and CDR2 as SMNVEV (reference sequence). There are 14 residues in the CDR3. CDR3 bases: TGTGCCAGCAACTGGGGGGGAGGCGGTACTGAAGCTTTCTTT. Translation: CASNWGGGGTEAFF.

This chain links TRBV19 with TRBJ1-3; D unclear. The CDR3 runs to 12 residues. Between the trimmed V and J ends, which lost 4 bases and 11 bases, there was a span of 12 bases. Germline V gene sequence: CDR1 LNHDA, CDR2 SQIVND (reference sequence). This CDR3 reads CASSTELRAIYF. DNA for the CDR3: TGTGCCAGTAGTACGGAGCTTAGGGCCATATATTTT.

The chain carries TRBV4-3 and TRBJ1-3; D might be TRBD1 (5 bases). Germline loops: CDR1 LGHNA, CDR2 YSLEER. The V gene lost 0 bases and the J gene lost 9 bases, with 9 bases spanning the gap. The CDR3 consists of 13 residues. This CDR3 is CASSQDPGGTIYF. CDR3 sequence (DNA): TGCGCCAGCAGCCAAGATCCCGGGGGCACCATATATTTT.

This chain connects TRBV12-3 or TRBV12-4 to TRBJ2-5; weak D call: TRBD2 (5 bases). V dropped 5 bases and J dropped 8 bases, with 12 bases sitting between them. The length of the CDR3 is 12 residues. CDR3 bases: TGTGCCAGCAGTCAACCGGGGAGTACCCAGTACTTC. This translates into CASSQPGSTQYF.

The CDR3 loop is CASSLARVGGHEQYF. The CDR3 coding sequence is TGTGCCAGCAGCTTAGCCAGGGTCGGCGGGCACGAGCAGTACTTC. The chain is built from TRBV7-8 and TRBJ2-7; D is perhaps TRBD1 or TRBD2 (5 bases each). The CDR3 is 15 residues long. Germline CDR1 and CDR2: SGHVS and FQNEAQ. V was cut by 0 bases and J by 5 bases, with 14 bases left in between.

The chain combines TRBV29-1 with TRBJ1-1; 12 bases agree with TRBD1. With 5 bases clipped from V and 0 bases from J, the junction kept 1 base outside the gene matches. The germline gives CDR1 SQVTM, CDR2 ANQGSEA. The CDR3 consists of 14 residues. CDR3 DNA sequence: TGCAGCGTTAGGGACAGGGGGCTGAACACTGAAGCTTTCTTT. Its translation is CSVRDRGLNTEAFF.

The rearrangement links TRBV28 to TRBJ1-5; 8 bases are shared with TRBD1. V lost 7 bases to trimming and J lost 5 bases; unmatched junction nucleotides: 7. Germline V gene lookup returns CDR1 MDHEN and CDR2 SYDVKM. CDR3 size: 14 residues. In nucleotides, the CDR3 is TGTGCCAGCACCGAAGCCAGGGGGCATCAGCCCCAGCATTTT. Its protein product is CASTEARGHQPQHF.

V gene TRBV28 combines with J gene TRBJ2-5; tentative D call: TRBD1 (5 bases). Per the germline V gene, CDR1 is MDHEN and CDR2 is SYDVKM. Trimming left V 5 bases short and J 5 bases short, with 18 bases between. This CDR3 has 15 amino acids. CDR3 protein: CASSRQVGEGETQYF. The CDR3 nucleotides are TGTGCCAGCAGTCGTCAAGTAGGGGAAGGGGAGACCCAGTACTTC.

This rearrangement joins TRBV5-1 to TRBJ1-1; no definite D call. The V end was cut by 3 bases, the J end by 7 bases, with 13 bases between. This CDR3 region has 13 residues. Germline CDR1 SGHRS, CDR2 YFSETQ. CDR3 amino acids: CASSSYGSYEAFF. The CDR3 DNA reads TGCGCCAGCAGCTCATACGGGAGTTATGAAGCTTTCTTT.

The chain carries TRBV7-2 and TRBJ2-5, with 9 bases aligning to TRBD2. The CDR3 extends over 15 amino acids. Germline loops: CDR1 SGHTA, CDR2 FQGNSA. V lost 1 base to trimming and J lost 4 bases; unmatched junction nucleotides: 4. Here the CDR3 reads CASSLGGGAPETQYF. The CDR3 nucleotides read TGTGCCAGCAGCTTAGGCGGGGGGGCGCCAGAGACCCAGTACTTC.

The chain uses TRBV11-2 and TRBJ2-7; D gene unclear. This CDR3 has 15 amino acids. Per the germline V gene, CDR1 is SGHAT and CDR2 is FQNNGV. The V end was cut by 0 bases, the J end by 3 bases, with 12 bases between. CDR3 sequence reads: CASSLDHSEVYEQYF. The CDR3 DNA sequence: TGTGCCAGCAGCTTAGATCACAGCGAAGTCTACGAGCAGTACTTC. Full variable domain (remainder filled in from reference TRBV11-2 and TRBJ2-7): EAGVAQSPRYKIIEKRQSVAFWCNPISGHATLYWYQQILGQGPKLLIQFQNNGVVDDSQLPKDRFSAERLKGVDSTLKIQPAKLEDSAVYLCASSLDHSEVYEQYFGPGTRLTVT.

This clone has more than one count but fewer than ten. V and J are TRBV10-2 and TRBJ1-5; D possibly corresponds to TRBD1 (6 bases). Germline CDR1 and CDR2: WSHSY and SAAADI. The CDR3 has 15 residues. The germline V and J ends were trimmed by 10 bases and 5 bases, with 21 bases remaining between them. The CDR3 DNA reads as TGCGCCAACATCCCCCTTACAGGGTCCGATCAGCCCCAGCATTTT. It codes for CANIPLTGSDQPQHF.

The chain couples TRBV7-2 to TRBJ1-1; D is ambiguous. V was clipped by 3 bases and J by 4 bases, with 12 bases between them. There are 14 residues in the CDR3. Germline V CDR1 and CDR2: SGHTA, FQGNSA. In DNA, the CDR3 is TGTGCCAGCAGCTTTTTGGGCTGGGGCACTGAAGCTTTCTTT. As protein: CASSFLGWGTEAFF.

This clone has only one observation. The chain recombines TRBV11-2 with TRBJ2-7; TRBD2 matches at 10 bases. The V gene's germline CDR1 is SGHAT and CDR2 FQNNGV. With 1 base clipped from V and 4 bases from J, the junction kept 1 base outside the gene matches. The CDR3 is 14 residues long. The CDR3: CASSLGLAGYEQYF. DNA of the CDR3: TGTGCCAGCAGCTTAGGACTAGCGGGTTACGAGCAGTACTTC.